The rows below give T cell receptor beta chains drawn from one sample of a study of T cell changes during pregnancy in multiple sclerosis. Method: immunoSEQ multiplex PCR; TCRdb's copy keeps in-frame clones and lacks some. The sample has 50,000 or so clones; around 94% are singletons. This specimen was CD4+ T cells from peripheral blood mononuclear cells, taken before pregnancy. The source of these receptors is a female donor with multiple sclerosis, enrolled in a pregnancy study. Both conserved end residues are trimmed from each CDR3.

J gene,V gene,CDR3 protein
TRBJ2-1,TRBV27,ASSSKASSDEQF
TRBJ1-2,TRBV6-4,ASSADLWTAGVDGYT
TRBJ2-7,TRBV7-2,ASSLAAARGYEQY
TRBJ2-1,TRBV7-9,ASSRLGSGSEQF
TRBJ2-4,TRBV6-5,ASRGLAKNIQY
TRBJ2-7,TRBV7-9,ASSLQGYEQY
TRBJ2-7,TRBV7-6,ASVPEGGAIQPYEQY
TRBJ2-1,TRBV7-2,ASHLMGLEGNEQF
TRBJ2-7,TRBV6-1,TTILRPKGAQQY
TRBJ2-6,TRBV21-1,ATSRRVTGANVLT
TRBJ2-7,TRBV11-2,ASSGSLAGGGEQY
TRBJ2-1,TRBV10-3,AISEASGRSYNEQF
TRBJ2-1,TRBV7-9,ASSTSLVLAGEYNEQF
TRBJ2-7,TRBV29-1,SVEGTSGGTYEQY
TRBJ2-7,TRBV5-1,ASSKGLEQY
TRBJ2-3,TRBV5-4,ASSLDNTQY
TRBJ1-2,TRBV29-1,SVGSGQGAGGYT
TRBJ1-1,TRBV5-5,ASSFSLDTQAF